This record covers a single T cell receptor (beta chain). Each CDR3 protein is one row after TCRdb ran MiXCR on the RACE reads. This table has around 350,000 distinct CDR3 sequences, around 5% appearing once. Germline assignment: CDR1 MNHEY and CDR2 SVGAGI. The CDR3 loop spans 13 amino acids. Trimming took 5 bases from V and 8 from J, leaving 15 bases between them. Time point denoted: pre-sensitization, week 0. Treatment specified: therapeutic diphenylcyclopropenone sensitization with weekly scalp DPC. The sample originates from a study of human T cells and chemical hapten exposure. The chain has TRBV6-5 and TRBJ1-2; D is possibly TRBD1 (6 bases). The sequenced sample was whole blood, obtained in connection with sensitization to the hapten diphenylcyclopropenone (DPC). The receptor comes from a woman younger than 35 with alopecia areata. Some clones in this sample may be carry-over from other donors' samples. The CDR3: CASSPRGGGGYTF. In nucleotides, the CDR3 is TGTGCCAGCAGTCCCCGTGGAGGGGGGGGCTACACCTTC.